This T cell receptor (beta chain) was documented in a study of T cells after yellow fever vaccination. Study as a whole: The SMART-Seq v4 Ultra Low Input method served to prepare the low-cell-number fractions.

On this clonotype: Its antigen is still unknown.

General observations from the study: There was a possibility that FACS-sorted repertoires contained abundant clonotypes contaminating from the bulk population. Some clonotypes, a small share, were shared between CD4 and CD8 compartments.

In making TCR cDNA, 5'RACE template switching added a universal primer site and UMIs to it. Each CDR3 protein gets one entry after TCRdb re-called the 5' RACE reads with MiXCR. The sample has some 240,000 distinct CDR3 sequences, more than 3% seen once. The TCR originated in a man younger than 30 who received the YFV17D yellow fever vaccine. Sequenced material: CD4+ T cells sorted from PBMCs, taken 10 days after the yellow fever booster vaccination.

The CDR3 loop reads CATSTGGSNEQFF. The CDR3 DNA is TGTGCCACCAGCACTGGGGGGAGCAATGAGCAGTTCTTC. V gene TRBV24-1 combines with J gene TRBJ2-1, with D maybe TRBD2 (6 bases). There are 13 residues in the CDR3. The V end lost 7 bases, the J end lost 6 bases, and 12 bases lay between the germline ends. From germline, CDR1 is KGHDR and CDR2 SFDVKD.